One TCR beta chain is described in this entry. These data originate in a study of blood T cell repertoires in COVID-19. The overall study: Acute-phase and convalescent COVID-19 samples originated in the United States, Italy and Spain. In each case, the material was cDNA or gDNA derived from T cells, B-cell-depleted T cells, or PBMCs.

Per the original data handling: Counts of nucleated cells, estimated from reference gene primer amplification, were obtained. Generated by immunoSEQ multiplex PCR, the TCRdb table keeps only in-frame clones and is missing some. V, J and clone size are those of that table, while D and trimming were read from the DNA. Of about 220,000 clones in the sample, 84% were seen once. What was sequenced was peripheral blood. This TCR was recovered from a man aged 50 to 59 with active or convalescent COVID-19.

The DNA of the CDR3 is TGCGCCAGCAGCCAAGGGCCGGCAGGGAGGATTTCTAGCGGGAGAATCGGGGAGCTGTTTTTT. It is translated as CASSQGPAGRISSGRIGELFF. The rearrangement links TRBV4-1 to TRBJ2-2; 10 bases are a match to TRBD2. The V gene end was trimmed by 1 base and the J gene end by 7 bases; junction bases not matched to a gene: 21. The CDR3 spans 21 residues. The germline gives CDR1 MGHRA, CDR2 YSYEKL.